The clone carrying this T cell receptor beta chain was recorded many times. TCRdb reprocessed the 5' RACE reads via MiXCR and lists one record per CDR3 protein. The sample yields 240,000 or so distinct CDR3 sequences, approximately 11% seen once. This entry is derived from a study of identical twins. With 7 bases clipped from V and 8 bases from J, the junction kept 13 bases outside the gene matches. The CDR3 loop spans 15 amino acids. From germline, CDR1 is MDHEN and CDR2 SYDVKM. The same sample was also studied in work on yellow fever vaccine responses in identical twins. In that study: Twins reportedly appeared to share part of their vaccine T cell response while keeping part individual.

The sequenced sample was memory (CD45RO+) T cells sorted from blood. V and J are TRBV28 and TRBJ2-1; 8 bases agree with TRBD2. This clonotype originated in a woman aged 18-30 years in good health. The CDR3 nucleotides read TGTGCCAGCAAGATCCCGAGCGGGAGAGGCCATGAGCAGTTCTTC. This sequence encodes CASKIPSGRGHEQFF.